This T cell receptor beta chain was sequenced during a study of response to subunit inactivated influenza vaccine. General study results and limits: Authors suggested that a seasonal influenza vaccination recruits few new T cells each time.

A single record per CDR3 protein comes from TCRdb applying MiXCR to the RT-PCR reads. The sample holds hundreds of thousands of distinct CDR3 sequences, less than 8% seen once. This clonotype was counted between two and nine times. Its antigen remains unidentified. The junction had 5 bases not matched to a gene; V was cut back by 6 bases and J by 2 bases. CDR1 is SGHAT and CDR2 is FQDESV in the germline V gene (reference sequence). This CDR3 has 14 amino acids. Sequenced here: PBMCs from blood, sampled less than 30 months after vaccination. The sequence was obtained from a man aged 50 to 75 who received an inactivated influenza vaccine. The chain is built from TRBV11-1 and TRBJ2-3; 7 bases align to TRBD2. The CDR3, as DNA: TGTGCCAGCAGTCGAGCGGGATTCACAGATACGCAGTATTTT. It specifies CASSRAGFTDTQYF. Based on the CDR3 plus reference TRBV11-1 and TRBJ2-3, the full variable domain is EAEVAQSPRYKITEKSQAVAFWCDPISGHATLYWYRQILGQGPELLVQFQDESVVDDSQLPKDRFSAERLKGVDSTLKIQPAELGDSAMYLCASSRAGFTDTQYFGPGTRLTVL.